Presented here are 26 T cell receptor beta chains from one specimen sequenced in a study of blood T cell repertoires in COVID-19. The data were produced by immunoSEQ multiplex PCR, yet TCRdb's version contains in-frame clones alone and is incomplete. Of around 320,000 clones in the sample, around 90% are singletons; the top ten hold about 2.5%. Sequencing used peripheral blood. The source is a man aged 18 to 30 with active or convalescent COVID-19.

This clone appeared once. The CDR3 spells CASSDQGAEAFF. Written as DNA, the CDR3 is TGTGCCAGCAGCGACCAGGGGGCTGAAGCTTTCTTT. The V and J genes are TRBV7-9 and TRBJ1-1, with TRBD1 matching over 7 bases. Germline lookup yields CDR1 SEHNR and CDR2 FQNEAQ (reference sequence). Trimming removed 5 bases from V and 6 bases from J; junction bases left unmatched: 3. CDR3 length: 12 residues.

This chain links TRBV2 with TRBJ1-1; weak D call: TRBD1 (6 bases). Germline values: CDR1 SNHLY, CDR2 FYNNEI. Trimming cost V 4 bases and J 0 bases, with 15 bases left between them. There are 16 residues in the CDR3. CDR3 in amino acids: CASSVGTLPMNTEAFF. In DNA form, the CDR3 reads TGTGCCAGCAGTGTCGGGACACTACCCATGAACACTGAAGCTTTCTTT.

The chain links TRBV28 to TRBJ1-3; D unclear. V was clipped by 3 bases and J by 4 bases, with 10 bases between them. The CDR3 loop spans 14 amino acids. Looked up from germline, CDR1 is MDHEN and CDR2 is SYDVKM. The DNA for the CDR3 is TGTGCCAGCAGTTTTCTGGGAGCCGGAAACACCATATATTTT. Protein: CASSFLGAGNTIYF.

In its sample, this clone was seen a few times. V gene TRBV19 combines with J gene TRBJ2-3; 7 nucleotides align to TRBD2. The CDR3 spans 15 residues. Germline CDR1 is LNHDA and CDR2 is SQIVND (reference sequence). V dropped 3 bases and J dropped 0; count of bases not matched to a gene: 3. The CDR3 DNA sequence: TGTGCCAGTAGTATTCTAGCGGAAAGCACAGATACGCAGTATTTT. This translates into CASSILAESTDTQYF. Full variable domain (rest looked up from reference TRBV19 and TRBJ2-3): DGGITQSPKYLFRKEGQNVTLSCEQNLNHDAMYWYRQDPGQGLRLIYYSQIVNDFQKGDIAEGYSVSREKKESFPLTVTSAQKNPTAFYLCASSILAESTDTQYFGPGTRLTVL.

This rearrangement joins TRBV11-3 to TRBJ2-3; no reliable D call. The germline gives CDR1 SGHNT, CDR2 YENEEA. V was shortened by 3 bases and J by 1 base, with 5 bases between the two germline ends. The CDR3 runs 13 residues. CDR3 nucleotides: TGTGCCAGCAGCTTCCGGGGCACAGATACGCAGTATTTT. Residues: CASSFRGTDTQYF. The whole variable domain, remainder taken from reference TRBV11-3 and TRBJ2-3, is EAGVVQSPRYKIIEKKQPVAFWCNPISGHNTLYWYLQNLGQGPELLIRYENEEAVDDSQLPKDRFSAERLKGVDSTLKIQPAELGDSAVYLCASSFRGTDTQYFGPGTRLTVL.

This clone appeared many times. V gene TRBV19 combines with J gene TRBJ1-1, with D possibly TRBD1 on 6 matching bases. The CDR3 is made up of 15 amino acids. From germline, CDR1 is LNHDA and CDR2 SQIVND (reference sequence). V lost 5 bases to trimming and J lost 0 bases, with 13 bases between them. The CDR3 spells CASSQTTGLNTEAFF. The CDR3 DNA sequence: TGTGCCAGTAGTCAAACCACAGGGTTGAACACTGAAGCTTTCTTT.

The chain couples TRBV4-1 to TRBJ2-7; 9 bases map to TRBD1. CDR3 size: 16 residues. V trimming: 5 bases; J trimming: 3 bases; junction bases outside the gene matches: 11. Germline CDR1 and CDR2: MGHRA and YSYEKL. CDR3 sequence (DNA): TGCGCCAGCAGCTTCCTCACAGGGGGCTCTTTCTACGAGCAGTACTTC. Encoded protein: CASSFLTGGSFYEQYF.

V and J are TRBV7-8 and TRBJ1-1; D is ambiguous. The ends were cut back, 4 bases at V and 0 bases at J, with 12 bases in the middle. The CDR3 is 15 amino acids. CDR1 is SGHVS, CDR2 FQNEAQ, per germline. Here the CDR3 DNA reads TGTGCCAGCAGCTCGACAAACACTCTGAACACTGAAGCTTTCTTT. Protein: CASSSTNTLNTEAFF.

V usage is TRBV15 and J usage is TRBJ2-1; the D gene is possibly TRBD1 (6 bases). Trimming shortened V by 0 bases and J by 6 bases, and 9 bases separated the two germline ends. Germline lookup yields CDR1 LNHNV and CDR2 YYDKDF (reference sequence). The CDR3 is made up of 14 amino acids. The CDR3 nucleotides are TGTGCCACCAGCAGAGACCCGGACAGCAATGAGCAGTTCTTC. Amino acid sequence: CATSRDPDSNEQFF. Together with reference TRBV15 and TRBJ2-1, the CDR3 gives the full variable domain: DAMVIQNPRYQVTQFGKPVTLSCSQTLNHNVMYWYQQKSSQAPKLLFHYYDKDFNNEADTPDNFQSRRPNTSFCFLDIRSPGLGDTAMYLCATSRDPDSNEQFFGPGTRLTVL.

The V and J genes are TRBV10-3 and TRBJ2-1; no reliable D call. The CDR3 is made up of 17 amino acids. V was shortened by 0 bases and J by 0 bases, with 12 bases between the two germline ends. Germline V gene sequence: CDR1 ENHRY, CDR2 SYGVKD. CDR3 nucleotides: TGTGCCATCAGTGAGTCGATGGTGGTTAGCTCCTACAATGAGCAGTTCTTC. Translation gives CAISESMVVSSYNEQFF.

A remark on this clone: Other DNA sequences in this sample translate to the same CDR3. V gene TRBV5-1 combines with J gene TRBJ2-1, with 10 nucleotides matching TRBD2. CDR3 length: 14 residues. With 4 bases clipped from V and 6 bases from J, the junction kept 4 bases outside the gene matches. CDR1 is SGHRS and CDR2 is YFSETQ in the germline V gene. This CDR3 is CASSLVAGGNEQFF. CDR3 DNA sequence: TGCGCCAGCAGCCTCGTAGCGGGAGGCAATGAGCAGTTCTTC.

The chain carries TRBV7-9 and TRBJ2-1; possibly TRBD1 for D (5 bases). Germline CDR1 is SEHNR and CDR2 is FQNEAQ (reference sequence). With 5 bases removed from V and 5 bases from J, the gap between germline ends came to 22 bases. The CDR3 consists of 17 residues. In DNA form, the CDR3 reads TGTGCCAGCAGCCCTCAATCCCAGGGCCAGCTCCACAATGAGCAGTTCTTC. As protein: CASSPQSQGQLHNEQFF.

This clone turned up a few times. The chain employs TRBV6-4 and TRBJ2-1, with D perhaps matching TRBD1 (5 bases). The CDR3 runs to 13 residues. Per germline, CDR1 MRHNA and CDR2 SNTAGT. V lost 5 bases and J 9 bases, leaving 14 bases between the germline ends. The CDR3 here is CASSPQVGPEQFF. CDR3 sequence (DNA): TGTGCCAGCAGTCCGCAAGTGGGGCCTGAGCAGTTCTTC.

The V gene is TRBV5-1, the J gene TRBJ1-2, with a tentative D call TRBD1 (5 bases). The CDR3 length is 17 residues. In germline, CDR1 is SGHRS, CDR2 YFSETQ. V dropped 1 base and J dropped 2 bases, with 18 bases sitting between them. The CDR3 region has the DNA TGCGCCAGCAGCTTGTATCCGTTGACAGCGACCAACTATGGCTACACCTTC. It encodes CASSLYPLTATNYGYTF.

The gene calls are TRBV5-1 and TRBJ2-5; 11 bases agree with TRBD2. V was clipped by 2 bases and J by 1 base; unmatched bases: 7. CDR3 size: 17 residues. Germline V gives CDR1 SGHRS, CDR2 YFSETQ. CDR3 nucleotides: TGCGCCAGCAGCTTAGGACGACTAGCGGGGCTCCAAGAGACCCAGTACTTC. Translation: CASSLGRLAGLQETQYF.

The chain employs TRBV5-8 and TRBJ2-2; 9 bases are a match to TRBD1. J gave up 7 bases and V 5 bases, and 9 bases lay outside the gene matches. The CDR3 contains 15 residues. The germline gives CDR1 SGHTS, CDR2 YDEGEE. The CDR3 region is CASSTGTGFVGELFF. Here the CDR3 DNA reads TGTGCCAGCAGTACCGGGACAGGGTTTGTCGGGGAGCTGTTTTTT.

In this sample, this clone turned up a few times. CDR3 sequence reads: CASSHSTGGGGNEQFF. The CDR3 nucleotides are TGCGCCAGCAGCCACTCCACAGGGGGCGGTGGCAATGAGCAGTTCTTC. The V gene is TRBV4-3, the J gene TRBJ2-1; 9 bases are shared with TRBD1. The CDR3 has 16 residues. CDR1 LGHNA and CDR2 YSLEER come from the germline V gene. After removal of 3 bases from V and 6 bases from J, the junction contained 9 bases not matched to a gene.

The chain links TRBV30 to TRBJ1-1; D may be TRBD1 (5 bases). CDR3 length: 14 residues. Germline V CDR1 and CDR2: GTSNPN, SVGIG (reference sequence). The ends were cut back, 4 bases at V and 0 bases at J, with 12 bases in the middle. As DNA, the CDR3 is TGTGCCTGGACCCGGACACTTATGAACACTGAAGCTTTCTTT. It translates to CAWTRTLMNTEAFF.

The chain links TRBV6-5 to TRBJ2-2; D possibly corresponds to TRBD2 (6 bases). The length of the CDR3 is 13 residues. V dropped 10 bases and J dropped 8 bases, with 17 bases sitting between them. Germline V gene sequence: CDR1 MNHEY, CDR2 SVGAGI. CDR3 nucleotides: TGTGCCACCCTCCAGGAGGGAGCGGGGGAGCTGTTTTTT. Encoded protein: CATLQEGAGELFF.

The chain carries TRBV19 and TRBJ2-5; 8 nucleotides align to TRBD2. The CDR3 is made up of 16 amino acids. After removal of 1 base from V and 0 bases from J, the junction contained 4 bases not matched to a gene. Looked up from germline, CDR1 is LNHDA and CDR2 is SQIVND (reference sequence). In nucleotides, the CDR3 is TGTGCCAGTAGTATAGGGGCTAGCGGGTACCAAGAGACCCAGTACTTC. Its translation is CASSIGASGYQETQYF.

The genes are TRBV7-3 and TRBJ2-1; D uncertain. V was clipped by 2 bases and J by 9 bases, with 14 bases between them. This CDR3 contains 14 residues. The germline V gene has CDR1 SGHTA and CDR2 FQGTGA. The CDR3 DNA follows: TGTGCCAGCAGCTTAGAGACTTACCCTGTTGAGCAGTTCTTC. Protein product: CASSLETYPVEQFF.

V and J are TRBV27 and TRBJ1-1, with 11 bases lining up with TRBD1. In germline, CDR1 is MNHEY, CDR2 SMNVEV (reference sequence). The CDR3 spans 14 residues. J lost 7 bases, V lost 6 bases, and 7 bases had no gene match. The CDR3, as DNA: TGTGCCAGCAGCACCGGGACAGGGGGGTTTGAAGCTTTCTTT. Translating it yields CASSTGTGGFEAFF.

V usage is TRBV15 and J usage is TRBJ1-1; D is ambiguous. V lost 3 bases and J 10 bases, leaving 12 bases between the germline ends. CDR1 and CDR2 from the germline V gene are LNHNV and YYDKDF (reference sequence). The CDR3 totals 12 residues. The CDR3 bases are TGTGCCACCAGCAGCGACGCTGAGGGAGCTTTCTTT. This sequence encodes CATSSDAEGAFF.

This clone was seen a handful of times. J is TRBJ1-2 and V is TRBV5-1; no clear D gene. V dropped 4 bases and J dropped 8 bases, with 15 bases sitting between them. The CDR3 totals 13 residues. CDR1 and CDR2 (germline): SGHRS, YFSETQ. Written as DNA, the CDR3 is TGCGCCAGCAGCCCGCAACCTCGGGGAGGCTACACCTTC. Its translation: CASSPQPRGGYTF.

This sequence joins TRBV7-6 and TRBJ2-3; weak D call: TRBD1 (5 bases). Trimming shortened V by 1 base and J by 1 base, and 6 bases separated the two germline ends. The CDR3 sequence is 14 residues long. Germline lookup yields CDR1 SGHVS and CDR2 FNYEAQ. The CDR3 region has the DNA TGTGCCAGCAGCTTAGAAGGGGGCACAGATACGCAGTATTTT. Amino acids: CASSLEGGTDTQYF. Full variable domain (outside the CDR3, taken from reference TRBV7-6 and TRBJ2-3): GAGVSQSPRYKVTKRGQDVALRCDPISGHVSLYWYRQALGQGPEFLTYFNYEAQQDKSGLPNDRFSAERPEGSISTLTIQRTEQRDSAMYRCASSLEGGTDTQYFGPGTRLTVL.

The J gene is TRBJ1-3, the V gene TRBV10-2, with no clear D. Germline V gene lookup returns CDR1 WSHSY and CDR2 SAAADI. Trimming removed 8 bases at V and 0 bases at J, with 17 bases between. The CDR3 is 16 residues long. As DNA, the CDR3 is TGCGCCAGCCAGGATGAAGGCCTTAGCTCTGGAAACACCATATATTTT. Translating it yields CASQDEGLSSGNTIYF.